This T cell receptor beta chain was sequenced in a study of vaccination and CD4 T cells after COVID-19. The wider study: In culture, cells were exposed to overlapping spike peptides from SARS-CoV-2, HCoV-NL63, HCoV-OC43 and HCoV-229E.

Germline lookup yields CDR1 ENHRY and CDR2 SYGVKD. The CDR3 is 14 amino acids. With 10 bases clipped from V and 6 bases from J, the junction kept 12 bases outside the gene matches. Specified treatment: approximately 9-day PBMC culture with coronavirus spike peptide pools or control peptides (ViraFEST assay). The Oncomine TCR Beta short-read assay was applied to DNA of cultured CD4+ T cells. Each CDR3 protein gets one entry after TCRdb re-called the PCR reads with MiXCR. The sample records some 7,000 distinct CDR3 sequences, approximately 42% being singletons. In its sample, this clonotype ranks as hyperexpanded. Its specificity is not known.

The sequence was collected from a human donor who had recovered from COVID-19. The chain links TRBV10-3 to TRBJ2-3; 8 nucleotides agree with TRBD2. Sequencing used CD4+ T cells from blood, cultured in vitro. The CDR3, as DNA: TGTGCCACCTCGACCGGACTAGCCACGGATACGCAGTATTTT. Encoded protein: CATSTGLATDTQYF.